Shown below are 16 T cell receptor beta chains from a single sample sequenced in a study of Ad26.COV2.S vaccination and SARS-CoV-2 variants. This sample's treatment: about 20 received Ad26.COV2.S at low or high dose, single or two shots; about 5 received placebo; per-sample allocation not given. Material that was analyzed had been drawn on day 63 after the first vaccine or placebo injection. Here immunoSEQ multiplex PCR was the method, and the copy in TCRdb shows in-frame clones only, minus some. Here the sample spans some 500,000 clones, approximately 89% being singletons. The starting material was peripheral blood, obtained in a trial of Ad26.COV2.S vaccine versus placebo. Every receptor here comes from a person aged 18 to 65 who received the Ad26.COV2.S COVID-19 vaccine or a placebo.

The chain recombines TRBV28 with TRBJ2-1; 9 nucleotides line up with TRBD1. Trimming took 6 bases from V and 10 from J; bases not matched to a gene: 10. Germline values: CDR1 MDHEN, CDR2 SYDVKM. The CDR3 loop spans 14 amino acids. The chain's CDR3 is CASRPPGTGKEQFF. CDR3 in DNA: TGTGCCAGCAGACCGCCAGGGACAGGGAAAGAGCAGTTCTTC.

This clone has a single count. The chain links TRBV6-5 to TRBJ1-1; D perhaps matches TRBD1 (6 bases). This CDR3 comprises 13 residues. Trimming removed 6 bases from V and 4 bases from J, with 12 bases in between. Germline lookup yields CDR1 MNHEY and CDR2 SVGAGI. The chain's CDR3 is CASRRTVGTEAFF. The CDR3 region has the DNA TGTGCCAGCAGGAGGACAGTCGGCACTGAAGCTTTCTTT.

V and J are TRBV4-2 and TRBJ2-2, with D perhaps matching TRBD2 (5 bases). V was trimmed by 5 bases and J by 7 bases, leaving 14 bases between them. CDR3 size: 14 residues. CDR1 is LGHNA, CDR2 YNFKEQ, per germline. The CDR3 reads CASSYRPAGGELFF. The CDR3 DNA reads TGTGCCAGCAGCTACCGCCCTGCGGGCGGGGAGCTGTTTTTT.

The gene calls are TRBV13 and TRBJ2-6; D may be TRBD1 (6 bases). V lost 2 bases and J lost 0, with 14 bases in between. Germline loops: CDR1 PRHDT, CDR2 FYEKMQ (reference sequence). This CDR3 has 18 residues. The CDR3 nucleotides read TGTGCCAGCAGCTTAAATACAGGGAAAGGCTCTGGGGCCAACGTCCTGACTTTC. Residues: CASSLNTGKGSGANVLTF.

The chain is built from TRBV18 and TRBJ1-4; D is unclear. Trimming took off 0 bases at V and 8 bases at J, with 22 bases between the two ends. The CDR3 runs 18 residues. The germline V gene has CDR1 KGHSH and CDR2 LQKENI. Here the CDR3 reads CASSPPVRTGDRREKLFF. The CDR3 DNA reads as TGTGCCAGCTCACCACCTGTTAGGACGGGCGACCGGCGCGAAAAACTGTTTTTT.

This clone has just one count. The rearrangement links TRBV5-1 to TRBJ1-2; 9 nucleotides line up with TRBD1. The J segment lost 7 bases and the V segment lost 3 bases, leaving 19 bases of the junction unmatched. CDR1 SGHRS and CDR2 YFSETQ come from the germline V gene. This CDR3 contains 18 residues. Written as DNA, the CDR3 is TGCGCCAGCAGCTCCGACGTACAGGGGGCGGTTAGGGGAAGTGGCTACACCTTC. Amino acid sequence: CASSSDVQGAVRGSGYTF.

This chain links TRBV28 with TRBJ2-7; D is possibly TRBD1 or TRBD2 (5 bases each). V lost 4 bases and J 2 bases, leaving 18 bases between the germline ends. The CDR3 consists of 16 residues. Germline-derived CDR1 and CDR2 are MDHEN and SYDVKM. CDR3 protein: CASSWPRGTQPYEQYF. The CDR3 nucleotides are TGTGCCAGCAGTTGGCCTAGAGGGACCCAGCCCTACGAGCAGTACTTC.

The chain combines TRBV7-8 with TRBJ2-7; TRBD1 is a possible D gene (5 bases). Germline CDR1 and CDR2: SGHVS and FQNEAQ. The CDR3 covers 14 residues. Trimming cost V 4 bases and J 2 bases, with 12 bases left between them. CDR3 region: CASSSHRKAYEQYV. The CDR3 region has the DNA TGTGCCAGCAGCTCCCACAGGAAAGCCTACGAGCAGTACGTC.

This clone was seen only once. The V and J genes are TRBV7-6 and TRBJ2-2; 12 bases are shared with TRBD2. V shed 5 bases, J shed 6 bases, and the junction held 10 bases outside the gene matches. From germline, CDR1 is SGHVS and CDR2 FNYEAQ. The CDR3 is 17 amino acids. CDR3 amino acids: CASSEGGLAGRAGELFF. DNA of the CDR3: TGTGCCAGCAGCGAAGGGGGACTAGCGGGTCGTGCCGGGGAGCTGTTTTTT.

The V and J genes are TRBV7-9 and TRBJ2-4; 7 nucleotides align to TRBD2. Looked up from germline, CDR1 is SEHNR and CDR2 is FQNEAQ (reference sequence). This CDR3 contains 14 residues. Trimming cost V 3 bases and J 7 bases; bases outside gene matches: 6. The CDR3 DNA follows: TGTGCCAGCAGCTTCGGGGGAGGGCCGAACATTCAGTACTTC. Translated: CASSFGGGPNIQYF.

The rearrangement uses TRBV6-6 and TRBJ1-1; the D gene is possibly TRBD1 (5 bases). The length of the CDR3 is 14 residues. Germline V gene lookup returns CDR1 MNHNY and CDR2 SVGAGI (reference sequence). V shed 2 bases and J shed 2 bases, with 9 bases lying between them. CDR3 protein: CASSYGTLNTEAFF. For the CDR3, the DNA is TGTGCCAGCAGTTACGGGACCCTAAACACTGAAGCTTTCTTT.

This rearrangement joins TRBV10-3 to TRBJ1-2; TRBD1 matches at 11 bases. Trimming at V came to 7 bases and at J to 7 bases, leaving 14 bases not matched to a gene. The CDR3 sequence is 16 residues long. CDR1 is ENHRY and CDR2 is SYGVKD in the germline V gene. In DNA, the CDR3 is TGTGCCATCACCACGAATCCCGGGACAGGGGGTTCTGGCTACACCTTC. Translated: CAITTNPGTGGSGYTF.

V and J are TRBV9 and TRBJ1-3, with no clear D. There are 14 residues in the CDR3. The ends were cut back, 4 bases at V and 2 bases at J, with 10 bases in the middle. The germline CDR1 and CDR2 sequences are SGDLS and YYNGEE. The CDR3 loop reads CASSILGTGNTIYF. In DNA, the CDR3 is TGTGCCAGCAGCATCCTCGGGACTGGAAACACCATATATTTT.

This clone was observed a handful of times. V usage is TRBV4-1 and J usage is TRBJ2-2; no clear D. This CDR3 is 12 amino acids long. Trimming took off 1 base at V and 8 bases at J, with 5 bases between the two ends. Germline V gene lookup returns CDR1 MGHRA and CDR2 YSYEKL. This CDR3 reads CASSQGRGELFF. The DNA of the CDR3 is TGCGCCAGCAGCCAAGGACGGGGGGAGCTGTTTTTT.

The V and J genes are TRBV4-3 and TRBJ1-1, with TRBD1 as a possible D gene (5 bases). The CDR3 is 13 residues long. Trimming pared 0 bases from V and 11 bases from J, leaving 13 bases between. Germline values: CDR1 LGHNA, CDR2 YSLEER. CDR3 coding DNA: TGCGCCAGCAGCCAAGATGATGGACAAGGGGCTTTCTTT. Translation: CASSQDDGQGAFF.

This rearrangement joins TRBV7-9 to TRBJ1-4; 9 bases match TRBD1. J gave up 8 bases and V 5 bases, and 6 bases lay outside the gene matches. The germline V gene has CDR1 SEHNR and CDR2 FQNEAQ (reference sequence). This CDR3 is 14 amino acids long. This chain's CDR3 is CASSPGTGREKLFF. CDR3 in DNA: TGTGCCAGCAGCCCCGGGACAGGGAGAGAAAAACTGTTTTTT.